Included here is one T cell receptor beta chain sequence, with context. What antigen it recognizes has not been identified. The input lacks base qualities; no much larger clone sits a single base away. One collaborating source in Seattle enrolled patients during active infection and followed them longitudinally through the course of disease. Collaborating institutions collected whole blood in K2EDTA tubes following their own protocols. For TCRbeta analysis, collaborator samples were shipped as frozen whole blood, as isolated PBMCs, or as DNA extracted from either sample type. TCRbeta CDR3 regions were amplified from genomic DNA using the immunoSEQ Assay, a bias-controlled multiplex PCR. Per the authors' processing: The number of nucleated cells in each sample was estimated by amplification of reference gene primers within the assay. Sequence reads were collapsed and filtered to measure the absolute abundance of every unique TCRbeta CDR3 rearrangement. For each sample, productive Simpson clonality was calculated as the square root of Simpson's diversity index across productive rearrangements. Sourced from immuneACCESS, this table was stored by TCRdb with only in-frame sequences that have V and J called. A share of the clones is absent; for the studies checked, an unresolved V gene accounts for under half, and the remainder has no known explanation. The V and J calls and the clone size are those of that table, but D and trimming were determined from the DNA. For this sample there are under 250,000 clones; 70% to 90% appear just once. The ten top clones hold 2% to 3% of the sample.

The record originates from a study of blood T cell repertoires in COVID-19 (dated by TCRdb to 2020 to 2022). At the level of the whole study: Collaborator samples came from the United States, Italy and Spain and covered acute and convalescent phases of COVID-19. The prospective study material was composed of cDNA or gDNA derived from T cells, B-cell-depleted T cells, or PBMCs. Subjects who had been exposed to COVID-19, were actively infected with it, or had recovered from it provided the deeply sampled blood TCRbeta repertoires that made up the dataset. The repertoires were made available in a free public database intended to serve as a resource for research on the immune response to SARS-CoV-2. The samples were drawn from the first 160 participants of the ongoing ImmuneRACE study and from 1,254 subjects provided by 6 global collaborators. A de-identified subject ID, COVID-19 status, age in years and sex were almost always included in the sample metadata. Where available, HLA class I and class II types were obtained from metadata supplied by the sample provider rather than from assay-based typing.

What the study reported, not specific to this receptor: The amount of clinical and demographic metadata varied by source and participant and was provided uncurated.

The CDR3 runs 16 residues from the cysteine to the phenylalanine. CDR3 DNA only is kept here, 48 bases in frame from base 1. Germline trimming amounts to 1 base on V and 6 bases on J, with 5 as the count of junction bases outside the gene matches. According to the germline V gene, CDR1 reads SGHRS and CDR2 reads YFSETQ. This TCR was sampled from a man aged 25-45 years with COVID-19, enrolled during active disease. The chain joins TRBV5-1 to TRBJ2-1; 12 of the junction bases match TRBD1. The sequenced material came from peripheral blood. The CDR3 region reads CASSLWGTGGFNEQFF. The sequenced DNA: TGCGCCAGCAGCTTGTGGGGGACAGGGGGCTTCAATGAGCAGTTCTTC.